The 29 T cell receptor beta chains presented below share a single source sample, sequenced in a study of cytomegalovirus exposure and HLA in healthy donors. Primers included in the PCR were 60 Vbeta and 13 Jbeta primers. Profiled with immunoSEQ multiplex PCR; TCRdb holds only in-frame clones, not every one. The sample has 220,000 or so clones, 79% seen once. The sample consisted of PBMCs. Every receptor here comes from a man in his forties or fifties in good health and CMV-seronegative.

V gene TRBV7-9 combines with J gene TRBJ2-2; 9 nucleotides match TRBD1. There are 15 residues in the CDR3. Germline assignment: CDR1 SEHNR and CDR2 FQNEAQ (reference sequence). V trimming: 7 bases; J trimming: 6 bases; junction bases outside the gene matches: 9. This CDR3 reads CASTPVDRGAGELFF. DNA of the CDR3: TGTGCCAGCACGCCCGTCGACAGGGGGGCCGGGGAGCTGTTTTTT.

V and J are TRBV5-1 and TRBJ1-1; no clear D gene. Germline V CDR1 and CDR2: SGHRS, YFSETQ. V shed 0 bases and J shed 7 bases, with 7 bases lying between them. This CDR3 region has 12 residues. CDR3 bases: TGCGCCAGCAGCTTGGGCTACGGTGAAGCTTTCTTT. It is translated as CASSLGYGEAFF.

The V call is TRBV7-2, the J call TRBJ1-5, with TRBD1 as a possible D gene (5 bases). This CDR3 comprises 15 residues. Germline assignment: CDR1 SGHTA and CDR2 FQGNSA. The germline V and J ends were trimmed by 3 bases and 9 bases, with 18 bases remaining between them. The CDR3 DNA sequence: TGTGCCAGCAGCTTTTGGGGCCAGGTACCAGGGCCCCAGCATTTT. Its translation: CASSFWGQVPGPQHF.

This clone was seen a few times. The V and J genes are TRBV19 and TRBJ2-2, with D hard to call. The V gene's germline CDR1 is LNHDA and CDR2 SQIVND (reference sequence). The CDR3 is 12 residues long. The germline V and J ends were trimmed by 3 bases and 7 bases, with 6 bases remaining between them. The CDR3 sequence: CASSISIGELFF. For the CDR3, the DNA is TGTGCCAGTAGTATCAGTATCGGGGAGCTGTTTTTT.

The chain joins TRBV7-2 to TRBJ2-7; 7 bases align to TRBD1. Losses at the gene ends were 5 bases for V and 7 bases for J; bases not matched to a gene: 11. This CDR3 is built from 14 residues. Germline-derived CDR1 and CDR2 are SGHTA and FQGNSA. The CDR3 is CASSRPGQTTEQYF. CDR3 bases: TGTGCCAGCAGCCGTCCGGGACAGACTACGGAGCAGTACTTC.

The CDR3 region is CASSTGSSGANVLTF. In DNA form, the CDR3 reads TGCGCCAGCTCTACAGGGAGCTCTGGGGCCAACGTCCTGACTTTC. The chain has TRBV5-1 and TRBJ2-6, with D tentatively TRBD1 (6 bases). The CDR3 is 15 residues long. The germline CDR1 and CDR2 sequences are SGHRS and YFSETQ. Trimming took off 7 bases at V and 0 bases at J, with 11 bases between the two ends.

This sequence joins TRBV28 and TRBJ1-2; D gene unclear. The CDR3 is made up of 14 amino acids. V was cut by 7 bases and J by 0 bases, with 12 bases left in between. Per the germline V gene, CDR1 is MDHEN and CDR2 is SYDVKM. This chain's CDR3 is CASKTDWANYGYTF. CDR3 DNA sequence: TGTGCCAGCAAAACGGACTGGGCTAACTATGGCTACACCTTC.

V gene TRBV27 combines with J gene TRBJ1-4, with unresolved D. Germline V gene sequence: CDR1 MNHEY, CDR2 SMNVEV (reference sequence). The ends were cut back, 5 bases at V and 8 bases at J, with 15 bases in the middle. The CDR3 consists of 14 residues. The CDR3 sequence: CASSPGFTGEKLFF. For the CDR3, the DNA is TGTGCCAGCAGTCCGGGATTTACGGGGGAAAAACTGTTTTTT.

The chain recombines TRBV9 with TRBJ1-2, with D hard to call. Between the trimmed V and J ends, which lost 0 bases and 3 bases, there was a span of 9 bases. The CDR3 is 14 residues long. The germline V gene has CDR1 SGDLS and CDR2 YYNGEE. The CDR3 sequence is CASSVDEGYYGYTF. For the CDR3, the DNA is TGTGCCAGCAGCGTAGACGAGGGCTACTATGGCTACACCTTC.

The V gene is TRBV4-1, the J gene TRBJ1-5, with 7 bases matching TRBD1. After removal of 0 bases from V and 0 bases from J, the junction contained 5 bases not matched to a gene. Germline CDR1 MGHRA, CDR2 YSYEKL. The CDR3 spans 17 residues. As DNA, the CDR3 is TGCGCCAGCAGCCAAGAGGGGACAGCATATAGCAATCAGCCCCAGCATTTT. It is translated as CASSQEGTAYSNQPQHF.

Note on this clone: One junction end does not reproduce the germline sequence, and a read error may be involved. Different DNA sequences within this sample yield the same CDR3. V and J are TRBV7-9 and TRBJ2-7; 9 nucleotides agree with TRBD1. The CDR3 is 16 residues long. Germline loops: CDR1 SEHNR, CDR2 FQNEAQ (reference sequence). Written as DNA, the CDR3 is TGTGCCAGCAGCCTACTGGGGGGACAGGGACACTACGAGCAATACTTC. Translated, it gives CASSLLGGQGHYEQYF.

The chain is built from TRBV27 and TRBJ2-7, with D perhaps TRBD1 (6 bases). The germline gives CDR1 MNHEY, CDR2 SMNVEV (reference sequence). The CDR3 totals 15 residues. V lost 2 bases and J lost 3, with 14 bases in between. CDR3 DNA: TGTGCCAGCAGTTTACGAGATGGACAGAGCTACGAGCAGTACTTC. Its translation: CASSLRDGQSYEQYF.

The chain recombines TRBV7-9 with TRBJ2-1; TRBD2 matches at 10 bases. Trimming removed 5 bases from V and 3 bases from J; junction bases left unmatched: 4. The CDR3 length is 15 residues. Germline CDR1 is SEHNR and CDR2 is FQNEAQ (reference sequence). The CDR3 region is CASSLGTSVYNEQFF. Here the CDR3 DNA reads TGTGCCAGCAGCCTTGGGACTAGCGTCTACAATGAGCAGTTCTTC.

Concerning this clone itself: One junction end disagrees with the germline gene, perhaps due to a read error. This chain connects TRBV6-1 to TRBJ2-3, with 12 bases aligning to TRBD2. The CDR3 sequence is 16 residues long. The germline V gene encodes CDR1 MNHNS and CDR2 SASEGT. CDR3 sequence (DNA): TGTGCCAGCAGCGAAGGACTAGCGGGACGCACAGATACGCAGTATTTT. Its translation: CASSEGLAGRTDTQYF.

V gene TRBV13 combines with J gene TRBJ2-4; D may be TRBD1 (6 bases). The CDR3 loop spans 15 amino acids. Germline V lookup: CDR1 PRHDT, CDR2 FYEKMQ (reference sequence). Trimming shortened V by 3 bases and J by 9 bases, and 18 bases separated the two germline ends. The CDR3 is CASSFLQGGRGIQYF. As DNA, the CDR3 is TGTGCCAGCAGCTTTCTACAGGGTGGAAGAGGCATTCAGTACTTC.

The chain combines TRBV7-2 with TRBJ2-7; 7 nucleotides align to TRBD1. With 3 bases clipped from V and 4 bases from J, the junction kept 6 bases outside the gene matches. This CDR3 contains 14 residues. CDR1 and CDR2 from the germline V gene are SGHTA and FQGNSA. In DNA, the CDR3 is TGTGCCAGCAGCTTGGCCGGGACAGCATACGAGCAGTACTTC. It codes for CASSLAGTAYEQYF.

The CDR3 reads CASSSQDWFYEQYF. The CDR3, as DNA: TGTGCCAGCAGTTCTCAGGACTGGTTCTACGAGCAGTACTTC. The chain couples TRBV7-9 to TRBJ2-7; D is possibly TRBD2 (5 bases). CDR3 length equals 14 residues. V was shortened by 6 bases and J by 3 bases, with 15 bases between the two germline ends. Germline CDR1 SEHNR, CDR2 FQNEAQ (reference sequence).

This sequence joins TRBV14 and TRBJ2-1; D perhaps matches TRBD2 (6 bases). Per germline, CDR1 SGHDN and CDR2 FVKESK. Between the trimmed V and J ends, which lost 4 bases and 3 bases, there was a span of 16 bases. CDR3 length: 16 residues. CDR3 in DNA: TGTGCCAGCAGCCCGAGGAGGGCCCTACTCTACAATGAGCAGTTCTTC. Its translation: CASSPRRALLYNEQFF. The variable domain in full, with the rest retrieved from reference TRBV14 and TRBJ2-1, is EAGVTQFPSHSVIEKGQTVTLRCDPISGHDNLYWYRRVMGKEIKFLLHFVKESKQDESGMPNNRFLAERTGGTYSTLKVQPAELEDSGVYFCASSPRRALLYNEQFFGPGTRLTVL.

Here the CDR3 DNA reads TGTGCCAGCCCCCCGTGGCAGGGGGCGTCCGGGGAGACCCAGTACTTC. This encodes CASPPWQGASGETQYF. This chain joins TRBV28 and TRBJ2-5; 8 bases agree with TRBD1. Germline values: CDR1 MDHEN, CDR2 SYDVKM. There are 16 residues in the CDR3. The J segment lost 5 bases and the V segment lost 8 bases, leaving 16 bases of the junction unmatched.

This chain joins TRBV4-2 and TRBJ2-7; tentative D call: TRBD1 (5 bases). V lost 3 bases and J 12 bases, leaving 15 bases between the germline ends. The CDR3 contains 12 residues. Germline V gene sequence: CDR1 LGHNA, CDR2 YNFKEQ. In DNA form, the CDR3 reads TGTGCCAGCAGCCATGGTACAGGAAACCCGTACTTC. This encodes CASSHGTGNPYF.

This chain links TRBV9 with TRBJ1-2, with D hard to call. The CDR3 consists of 14 residues. Between the trimmed V and J ends, which lost 0 bases and 5 bases, there was a span of 11 bases. Germline V gene data show CDR1 as SGDLS and CDR2 as YYNGEE. The CDR3 bases are TGTGCCAGCAGCGTAGGTAACGGTCCTTATGGCTACACCTTC. This sequence encodes CASSVGNGPYGYTF.

This clone has only a few counts. V gene TRBV4-2 combines with J gene TRBJ2-1; 10 nucleotides align to TRBD2. Germline values: CDR1 LGHNA, CDR2 YNFKEQ. The ends lost 4 bases at V and 8 bases at J; junction bases unmatched: 5. This CDR3 has 14 amino acids. The CDR3 DNA reads as TGTGCCAGCAGCCGTCTAGCGGGAGTCGATGAGCAGTTCTTC. It codes for CASSRLAGVDEQFF.

This clone has a handful of counts. The chain uses TRBV5-4 and TRBJ1-1; perhaps TRBD1 as D (5 bases). This CDR3 has 15 amino acids. The germline V gene encodes CDR1 SGHNT and CDR2 YYREEE (reference sequence). V lost 1 base and J 1 base, leaving 11 bases between the germline ends. The CDR3 DNA sequence: TGTGCCAGCAGCTTGCTCAGGGTGGCGAACACTGAAGCTTTCTTT. Residues: CASSLLRVANTEAFF.

The chain couples TRBV19 to TRBJ1-5; D is possibly TRBD1 (6 bases). Germline V gene sequence: CDR1 LNHDA, CDR2 SQIVND (reference sequence). V was pared by 1 base and J by 0 bases, with 13 bases between. The CDR3 has 17 residues. CDR3 DNA sequence: TGTGCCAGTAGTATAGGGAGGACAGTGAATAGCAATCAGCCCCAGCATTTT. Translation: CASSIGRTVNSNQPQHF.

The chain carries TRBV30 and TRBJ1-2; 7 positions agree with TRBD1. The germline gives CDR1 GTSNPN, CDR2 SVGIG (reference sequence). CDR3 length equals 13 residues. With 3 bases clipped from V and 4 bases from J, the junction kept 5 bases outside the gene matches. The CDR3 sequence is CAWSPDRVYGYTF. The CDR3 DNA follows: TGTGCCTGGAGCCCCGACAGGGTCTATGGCTACACCTTC.

This clone was observed a few times. This chain links TRBV18 with TRBJ2-7, with D perhaps TRBD2 (6 bases). Between the trimmed V and J ends, which lost 2 bases and 5 bases, there was a span of 22 bases. The CDR3 covers 17 residues. CDR1 and CDR2 from the germline V gene are KGHSH and LQKENI. The CDR3 is CASSPGIGGTGGNEQYF. CDR3 nucleotides: TGTGCCAGCTCACCAGGGATTGGAGGGACTGGTGGTAACGAGCAGTACTTC.

The rearrangement joins TRBV5-1 to TRBJ1-1; D gene uncertain. The CDR3 has 14 residues. Germline loops: CDR1 SGHRS, CDR2 YFSETQ. With 6 bases removed from V and 0 bases from J, the gap between germline ends came to 12 bases. The CDR3 bases are TGCGCCAGCATAATGGCGGCTATGAACACTGAAGCTTTCTTT. It codes for CASIMAAMNTEAFF.

The rearrangement uses TRBV7-9 and TRBJ2-1, with 8 bases fitting TRBD2. CDR3 size: 19 residues. V dropped 1 base and J dropped 8; count of bases not matched to a gene: 19. Germline-derived CDR1 and CDR2 are SEHNR and FQNEAQ (reference sequence). The CDR3 nucleotides are TGTGCCAGCAGCTTAGTAAGCGGGAGTTCGGTGTCGTCCAGGGATGAGCAGTTCTTC. It is translated as CASSLVSGSSVSSRDEQFF.

This clone was seen a few times. V is TRBV18 and J is TRBJ2-7; TRBD2 agrees at 10 bases. CDR1 KGHSH and CDR2 LQKENI come from the germline V gene. J lost 2 bases, V lost 2 bases, and 3 bases had no gene match. The CDR3 extends over 15 amino acids. CDR3 sequence (DNA): TGTGCCAGCTCACCAAATCTAGCGGGGGCCTACGAGCAGTACTTC. Translating it yields CASSPNLAGAYEQYF.